The T cell receptor (beta chain) under discussion was sequenced for a study of response to subunit inactivated influenza vaccine. TCRdb fed the RT-PCR reads into MiXCR, producing one record per CDR3 protein. The data hold around 520,000 distinct CDR3 sequences, with about 25% observed a single time. Germline trimming cut 3 bases from V and 3 bases from J; bases unmatched to any gene: 4. In germline, CDR1 is SEHNR, CDR2 FQNEAQ (reference sequence). This CDR3 is built from 15 residues. In its sample, this clonotype was seen a few times. Material: CD4+ T cells sorted from PBMCs, obtained approximately 5 days after vaccination. This chain connects TRBV7-9 to TRBJ2-2; 7 positions match TRBD1. The sequence came from a man aged 50 to 59 who received an inactivated influenza vaccine. The CDR3, as DNA: TGTGCCAGCAGCTTCTCGACAGGGCACACCGGGGAGCTGTTTTTT. Protein product: CASSFSTGHTGELFF. Looking up the rest from reference TRBV7-9 and TRBJ2-2 gives the full variable domain: DTGVSQNPRHKITKRGQNVTFRCDPISEHNRLYWYRQTLGQGPEFLTYFQNEAQLEKSRLLSDRFSAERPKGSFSTLEIQRTEQGDSAMYLCASSFSTGHTGELFFGEGSRLTVL.